The source of this TCR beta chain is a study of cytomegalovirus exposure and HLA in healthy donors. Findings of the study overall: Later analysis found that TCR beta chains associated with HLA were more clonally expanded than other, equally common chains. The authors assumed roughly uniform sequencing depth across donors for presence/absence analyses.

The PCR employed 60 Vbeta primers together with 13 Jbeta primers. Some clones are missing from TCRdb's copy, which holds only in-frame ones; the method was immunoSEQ multiplex PCR. The data show 100,000 or so clones, with 63% seen just once and about 4.9% held by the top ten. About this clone itself: Its antigen is undetermined.

This CDR3 has 13 residues. Sequencing was done on a sample of PBMCs. The receptor comes from a human donor in good health. The chain couples TRBV21-1 to TRBJ2-7; the D call TRBD2 from the table was never checked on the DNA. TRBV21-1 is tagged as a pseudogene. The CDR3 loop reads CASSSPPPYEQYF. As DNA, the CDR3 is TGTGCCAGCAGCTCCCCTCCCCCCTACGAGCAGTACTTC.